The clone carrying this TCR beta chain has at least ten counts. The antigen is not known. This specimen comes from a study of T cells in Graves' hyperthyroidism and ophthalmopathy. About the study: Peripheral blood samples were taken at initial diagnosis, prior to any treatment.

Germline CDR1 reads SEHNR; CDR2 reads FQNEAQ (reference sequence). The V gene lost 2 bases and the J gene lost 8 bases, with 12 bases spanning the gap. The CDR3 length is 13 residues. Clinical symptoms, serum thyroxine, TRAb, thyroid ultrasound and orbital computed tomography established diagnosis. The CDR3 regions of TCR beta were amplified from RNA transcripts. The HTBI set primed first-round TCR CDR3 RT-PCR. Each CDR3 protein is one row after TCRdb ran MiXCR on the multiplex PCR reads. The table shows 530,000 or so distinct CDR3 sequences, with around a quarter occurring only once. Points from the study as a whole: Among clonotypes expanded in thyroid above 0.001, most were also found in blood. Classification by a 13 V-J model distinguished ophthalmopathy from stable hyperthyroidism.

The sequenced sample was blood. The rearrangement links TRBV7-9 to TRBJ1-2; no clear D gene. This receptor was identified in a woman aged 25 to 39 with Graves' ophthalmopathy. The CDR3 loop is CASSLFFLGGYTF. DNA of the CDR3: TGTGCCAGCAGCTTATTCTTCCTGGGAGGCTACACCTTC.